This entry lists 10 T cell receptor beta chains sequenced from one sample in a study of T-cell memory formation after mild COVID-19. TCRdb processed the 5' RACE reads anew with MiXCR; each CDR3 protein has one entry. The data show almost 550,000 distinct CDR3 sequences, about a fifth seen once. The sample consisted of PBMCs or a T cell subset sorted from them (not recorded which). These receptors originate from an adult woman who had mild COVID-19 (a few samples of this study predate the infection). Cell type and time point are not known.

This chain connects TRBV3-1 to TRBJ2-2; 7 bases fit TRBD2. CDR1 and CDR2 from the germline V gene are LGHDT and YNNKEL (reference sequence). CDR3 length: 15 amino acids. Trimming at V came to 1 base and at J to 4 bases, leaving 3 bases not matched to a gene. Here the CDR3 reads CASSQVGTTTGELFF. In DNA form, the CDR3 reads TGTGCCAGCAGCCAAGTAGGGACTACCACCGGGGAGCTGTTTTTT. The variable domain in full, with the rest retrieved from reference TRBV3-1 and TRBJ2-2, is DTAVSQTPKYLVTQMGNDKSIKCEQNLGHDTMYWYKQDSKKFLKIMFSYNNKELIINETVPNRFSPKSPDKAHLNLHINSLELGDSAVYFCASSQVGTTTGELFFGEGSRLTVL.

V and J are TRBV5-4 and TRBJ1-1; D uncertain. The CDR3 extends over 14 amino acids. Germline V gives CDR1 SGHNT, CDR2 YYREEE (reference sequence). Between the trimmed V and J ends, which lost 3 bases and 3 bases, there was a span of 12 bases. The CDR3 reads CASSSKSAHTEAFF. CDR3 coding DNA: TGTGCCAGCAGCTCCAAGTCGGCGCACACTGAAGCTTTCTTT. The variable domain in full, with the rest retrieved from reference TRBV5-4 and TRBJ1-1, is ETGVTQSPTHLIKTRGQQVTLRCSSQSGHNTVSWYQQALGQGPQFIFQYYREEENGRGNFPPRFSGLQFPNYSSELNVNALELDDSALYLCASSSKSAHTEAFFGQGTRLTVV.

The sample holds a few counts of this clonotype. This chain connects TRBV7-9 to TRBJ2-1; D call uncertain. The CDR3 extends over 12 amino acids. The germline gives CDR1 SEHNR, CDR2 FQNEAQ (reference sequence). V was cut by 2 bases and J by 8 bases, with 7 bases left in between. The CDR3 DNA is TGTGCCAGCAGCTTATCCAAGGATGAGCAGTTCTTC. Residues: CASSLSKDEQFF.

V and J are TRBV5-1 and TRBJ2-1; 7 bases fit TRBD2. This CDR3 region has 15 residues. Per the germline V gene, CDR1 is SGHRS and CDR2 is YFSETQ. V lost 2 bases to trimming and J lost 0 bases; unmatched junction nucleotides: 2. CDR3 coding DNA: TGCGCCAGCAGCTTTACTAGCGTCTCCTACAATGAGCAGTTCTTC. Translation: CASSFTSVSYNEQFF.

The gene calls are TRBV21-1 and TRBJ1-5; the tabulated D call, TRBD1, remains unverified against the DNA. TRBV21-1 counts as a pseudogene. The CDR3 has 17 residues. CDR3 residues: CASSKVDRTVSNQPQHF. CDR3 nucleotides: TGTGCCAGCAGCAAAGTCGACCGGACAGTTAGCAATCAGCCCCAGCATTTT.

This chain joins TRBV20-1 and TRBJ2-1; no reliable D call. Germline V gene lookup returns CDR1 DFQATT and CDR2 SNEGSKA (reference sequence). The CDR3 runs 14 residues. Trimming removed 3 bases from V and 3 bases from J, with 12 bases in between. CDR3 bases: TGCAGTGCTAGGAGAGCGAGAGACTACAATGAGCAGTTCTTC. Translated: CSARRARDYNEQFF.

The chain combines TRBV12-3 or TRBV12-4 with TRBJ2-6; the D gene is possibly TRBD1 (5 bases). The CDR3 sequence is 15 residues long. The germline V and J ends were trimmed by 2 bases and 4 bases, with 9 bases remaining between them. CDR3 in amino acids: CASSLQGFGANVLTF. CDR3 sequence (DNA): TGTGCCAGCAGTTTACAGGGTTTCGGGGCCAACGTCCTGACTTTC.

There are a few counts of this clonotype. V and J are TRBV6-2 or TRBV6-3 and TRBJ2-7; D is perhaps TRBD1 (8 bases). Germline lookup yields CDR1 MNHEY and CDR2 SVGEGT. V lost 2 bases and J 3 bases, leaving 26 bases between the germline ends. The CDR3 loop spans 19 amino acids. The DNA of the CDR3 is TGTGCCAGCAGTTACGTGCGGACTAGGAGAGGACAGGGCTACTACGAGCAGTACTTC. It encodes CASSYVRTRRGQGYYEQYF.

This clonotype was observed a few times. This chain joins TRBV24-1 and TRBJ2-7, with D tentatively TRBD1 or TRBD2 (6 bases each). The V end was cut by 3 bases, the J end by 3 bases, with 11 bases between. This CDR3 contains 14 residues. Per germline, CDR1 KGHDR and CDR2 SFDVKD. For the CDR3, the DNA is TGTGCCACCAGTGATCGGGGGCCCCACTACGAGCAGTACTTC. It encodes CATSDRGPHYEQYF.

This clonotype was picked up a small number of times. The CDR3 here is CAIPQGDFWNEQFF. CDR3 nucleotides: TGTGCCATACCACAGGGGGATTTTTGGAATGAGCAGTTCTTC. The chain has TRBV21-1 and TRBJ2-1; TRBD1, the table's D call, lacks a check against the DNA. TRBV21-1 is noted as a pseudogene. The CDR3 has 14 amino acids.